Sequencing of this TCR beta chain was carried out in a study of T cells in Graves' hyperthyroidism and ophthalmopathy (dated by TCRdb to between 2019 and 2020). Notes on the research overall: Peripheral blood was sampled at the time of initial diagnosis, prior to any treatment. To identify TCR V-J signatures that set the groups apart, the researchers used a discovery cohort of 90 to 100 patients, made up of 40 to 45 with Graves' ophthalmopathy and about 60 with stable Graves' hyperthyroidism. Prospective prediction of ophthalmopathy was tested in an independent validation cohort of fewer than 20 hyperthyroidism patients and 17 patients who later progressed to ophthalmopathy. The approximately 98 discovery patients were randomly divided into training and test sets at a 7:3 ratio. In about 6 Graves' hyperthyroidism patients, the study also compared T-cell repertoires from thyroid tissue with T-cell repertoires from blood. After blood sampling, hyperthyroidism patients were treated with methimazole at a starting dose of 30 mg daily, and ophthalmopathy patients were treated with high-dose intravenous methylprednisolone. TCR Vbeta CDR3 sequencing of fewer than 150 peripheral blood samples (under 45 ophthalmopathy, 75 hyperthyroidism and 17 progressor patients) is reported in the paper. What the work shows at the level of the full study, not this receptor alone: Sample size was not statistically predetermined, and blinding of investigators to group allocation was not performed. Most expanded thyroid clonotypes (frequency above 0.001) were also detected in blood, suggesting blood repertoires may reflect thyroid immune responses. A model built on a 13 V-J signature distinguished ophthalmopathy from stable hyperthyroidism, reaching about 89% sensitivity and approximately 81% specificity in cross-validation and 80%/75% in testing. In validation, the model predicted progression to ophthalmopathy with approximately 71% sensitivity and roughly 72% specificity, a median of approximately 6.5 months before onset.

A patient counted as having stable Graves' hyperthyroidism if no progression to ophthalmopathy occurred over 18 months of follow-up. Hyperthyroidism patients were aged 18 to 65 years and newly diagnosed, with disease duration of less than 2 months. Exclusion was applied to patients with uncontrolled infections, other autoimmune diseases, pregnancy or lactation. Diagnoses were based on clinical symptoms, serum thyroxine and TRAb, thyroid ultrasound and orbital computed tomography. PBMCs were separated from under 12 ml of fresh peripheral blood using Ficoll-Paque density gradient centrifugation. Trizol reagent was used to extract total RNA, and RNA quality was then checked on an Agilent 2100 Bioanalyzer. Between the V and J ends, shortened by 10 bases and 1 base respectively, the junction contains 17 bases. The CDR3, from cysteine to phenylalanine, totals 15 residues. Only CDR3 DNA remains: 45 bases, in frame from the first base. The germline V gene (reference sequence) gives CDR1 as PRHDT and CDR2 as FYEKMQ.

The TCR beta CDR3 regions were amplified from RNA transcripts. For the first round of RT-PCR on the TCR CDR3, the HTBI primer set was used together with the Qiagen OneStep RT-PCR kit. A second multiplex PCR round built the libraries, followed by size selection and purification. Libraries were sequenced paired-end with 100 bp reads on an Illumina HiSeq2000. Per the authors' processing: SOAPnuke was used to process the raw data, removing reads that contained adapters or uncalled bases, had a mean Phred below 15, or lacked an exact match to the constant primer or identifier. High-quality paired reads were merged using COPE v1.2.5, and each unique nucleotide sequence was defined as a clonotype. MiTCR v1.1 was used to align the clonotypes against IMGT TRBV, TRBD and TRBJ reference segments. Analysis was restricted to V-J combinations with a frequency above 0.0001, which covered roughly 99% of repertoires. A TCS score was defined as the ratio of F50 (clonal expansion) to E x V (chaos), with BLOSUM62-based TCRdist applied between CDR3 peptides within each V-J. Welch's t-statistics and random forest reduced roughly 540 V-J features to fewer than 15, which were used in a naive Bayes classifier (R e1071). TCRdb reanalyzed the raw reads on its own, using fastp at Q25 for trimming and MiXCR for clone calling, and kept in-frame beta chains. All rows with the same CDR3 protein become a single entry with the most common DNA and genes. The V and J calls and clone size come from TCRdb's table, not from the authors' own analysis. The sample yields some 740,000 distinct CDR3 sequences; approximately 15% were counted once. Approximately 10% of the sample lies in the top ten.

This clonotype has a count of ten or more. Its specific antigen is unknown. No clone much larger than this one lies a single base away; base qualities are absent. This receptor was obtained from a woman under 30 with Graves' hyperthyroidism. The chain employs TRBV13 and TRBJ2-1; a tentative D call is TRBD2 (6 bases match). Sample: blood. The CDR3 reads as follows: CATPGPRESYNEQFF. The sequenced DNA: TGTGCCACCCCGGGACCGCGGGAATCCTACAATGAGCAGTTCTTC.